These T cell receptor beta chains were read from a single sample in a study of T cells and copy number aberrations in small-cell lung cancer. Assay: immunoSEQ multiplex PCR; the TCRdb copy retains only in-frame clones and omits some. The sample has 300 to 500 clones, roughly 87% seen once. Material for sequencing was tumor tissue. The source of these receptors is a woman aged 70-85 years with small cell lung cancer. Both conserved end residues are part of each CDR3. A D gene is named only where the DNA matches it firmly. The size entry is marked missing in some rows and otherwise reads once, few, many or a size class.

V,size,J,D,CDR3,DNA
TRBV28,-,TRBJ1-2,-,CASRPTWDWVYGYTF,TGTGCCAGCAGACCTACATGGGACTGGGTCTATGGCTACACCTTC
TRBV6-5,few,TRBJ2-1,TRBD2,CASGSGGDYNEQFF,TGTGCCAGCGGGAGCGGGGGCGACTACAATGAGCAGTTCTTC
TRBV4-1,-,TRBJ2-1,TRBD2,CASSSLAGVGNEQFF,TGCGCCAGCAGCTCACTAGCGGGAGTCGGGAATGAGCAGTTCTTC
TRBV5-6,-,TRBJ2-7,-,CASSLRGQGVF,TGTGCCAGCAGTCTCCGGGGACAAGGTGTCTTC
TRBV30,-,TRBJ1-2,-,CAWNGGGGRYGYTF,TGTGCCTGGAATGGTGGAGGGGGACGGTATGGCTACACCTTC
TRBV11-2,-,TRBJ1-6,-,CASSPNLAYYNSPLHF,TGTGCCAGCAGCCCGAACCTCGCATACTATAATTCACCCCTCCACTTT
TRBV25-1,few,TRBJ1-3,-,CASSAPMGQAAGNTIYF,TGTGCCAGCAGTGCACCCATGGGGCAGGCGGCTGGAAACACCATATATTTT
TRBV6-5,-,TRBJ2-1,-,CASSRSRGFVNEQFF,TGTGCCAGCAGTCGGTCACGGGGTTTTGTTAATGAGCAGTTCTTC
TRBV5-1,-,TRBJ2-1,-,CASARGNTNEQFF,TGCGCCAGCGCCAGGGGAAATACCAATGAGCAGTTCTTC
TRBV18,-,TRBJ1-4,-,CASSLGGNEKLVF,TGTGCCAGCTCGTTAGGAGGTAATGAAAAACTGGTTTTT
TRBV6-1,-,TRBJ2-3,TRBD2,CASSVFRLAGMGTDTQYF,TGTGCCAGCAGTGTTTTCCGACTAGCGGGAATGGGCACAGATACGCAGTATTTT
TRBV30,-,TRBJ2-7,TRBD1,CAWSVGQGAHEQYF,TGTGCCTGGAGTGTTGGGCAGGGGGCCCACGAGCAGTACTTC
TRBV15,-,TRBJ2-7,TRBD1,CATSREPGTGGSGSLYEQYF,TGTGCCACCAGCAGAGAACCGGGGACAGGGGGCAGCGGGAGCCTCTACGAGCAGTACTTC
TRBV9,-,TRBJ2-1,-,CASSVGDVWDEQFF,TGTGCCAGCAGCGTGGGGGACGTCTGGGATGAGCAGTTCTTC
TRBV4-2,-,TRBJ2-1,TRBD2,CASSQVGAGVGNEQFF,TGTGCCAGCAGCCAAGTGGGAGCGGGGGTTGGCAATGAGCAGTTCTTC
TRBV7-9,-,TRBJ2-2,-,CASSLNTGELFF,TGTGCCAGCAGCCTGAACACCGGGGAGCTGTTTTTT
TRBV6-9,-,TRBJ1-5,-,CASSHGPHQPQHF,TGTGCCAGCAGTCACGGCCCTCATCAGCCCCAGCATTTT
TRBV27,-,TRBJ2-1,-,CASSLTWSSYNEQFF,TGTGCCAGCAGTTTGACCTGGAGCTCCTACAATGAGCAGTTCTTC
TRBV4-3,few,TRBJ2-7,-,CASLFGGGEFYEQYF,TGCGCCAGTCTCTTCGGCGGCGGGGAATTCTACGAGCAGTACTTC
TRBV9,once,TRBJ2-1,-,CASSGSGKVSNEQFF,TGTGCCAGCAGCGGTAGCGGCAAGGTTTCCAATGAGCAGTTCTTC
TRBV18,-,TRBJ2-1,-,CASSANQGDEQFF,TGTGCCAGCTCCGCCAACCAGGGCGATGAGCAGTTCTTC
TRBV9,once,TRBJ2-1,-,CASSEGVGLNEQFF,TGTGCCAGCAGCGAGGGGGTGGGTCTCAATGAGCAGTTCTTC
TRBV21-1,hyperexpanded,TRBJ2-1,-,CARIPGLSFPYNEQFF,TGTGCCAGGATCCCCGGACTCTCATTCCCCTACAATGAGCAGTTCTTC
TRBV9,once,TRBJ2-3,TRBD2,CASSVNPSGSTDTQYF,TGTGCCAGCAGCGTAAATCCTAGCGGCAGCACAGATACGCAGTATTTT
TRBV5-1,-,TRBJ2-7,TRBD2,CASRRTSGPYEQYF,TGCGCCAGCAGGCGGACTAGCGGGCCCTACGAGCAGTACTTC
TRBV18,-,TRBJ2-3,-,CASSPQGRDTQYF,TGTGCCAGCTCACCTCAGGGGCGGGATACGCAGTATTTT
TRBV19,few,TRBJ2-2,-,CASRDQNTGELFF,TGTGCCAGTAGAGACCAGAACACCGGGGAGCTGTTTTTT
TRBV18,-,TRBJ2-7,-,CASSPQAEQYF,TGTGCCAGCTCACCACAGGCGGAGCAGTACTTC
TRBV19,-,TRBJ2-6,TRBD2,CASKLAEVTGANVLTF,TGTGCCAGTAAGCTAGCGGAAGTTACGGGGGCCAACGTCCTGACTTTC
TRBV9,-,TRBJ2-3,TRBD2,CASSVKSGIVADTQYF,TGTGCCAGCAGCGTAAAAAGCGGGATAGTAGCAGATACGCAGTATTTT
TRBV6-1,-,TRBJ2-1,-,CASRDRFFEQFF,TGTGCCAGCAGGGACCGGTTTTTTGAGCAGTTCTTC
TRBV27,-,TRBJ2-5,-,CASSLWAGQYQETQYF,TGTGCCAGCAGTTTATGGGCGGGACAGTACCAAGAGACCCAGTACTTC
TRBV29-1,-,TRBJ2-5,-,CSVEGGVEETQYF,TGCAGCGTTGAAGGGGGGGTGGAAGAGACCCAGTACTTC
TRBV6-1,-,TRBJ1-5,-,CASSHGPHQPQHF,TGTGCCAGCAGTCACGGCCCTCATCAGCCCCAGCATTTT
TRBV11-2,-,TRBJ2-1,-,CASSLGFGRATYNEQFF,TGTGCCAGCAGCCTAGGGTTTGGTAGGGCTACCTACAATGAGCAGTTCTTC
TRBV5-1,few,TRBJ2-2,TRBD2,CASSFIKTGGNTGELFF,TGCGCCAGCAGCTTTATAAAAACGGGAGGTAACACCGGGGAGCTGTTTTTT
TRBV7-9,few,TRBJ2-2,-,CASSSGRNTGELFF,TGTGCCAGCAGCTCGGGGAGGAACACCGGGGAGCTGTTTTTT
TRBV9,-,TRBJ2-7,-,CASSVAGRSYEQYF,TGTGCCAGCAGCGTAGCGGGACGATCCTACGAGCAGTACTTC
TRBV18,-,TRBJ2-3,TRBD2,CASSLLAGTSTDTQYF,TGTGCCAGCTCACTACTAGCGGGAACTAGCACAGATACGCAGTATTTT
TRBV7-9,-,TRBJ2-7,-,CASSQTTTPYEQYF,TGTGCCAGCAGCCAAACGACTACCCCCTACGAGCAGTACTTC
TRBV5-1,-,TRBJ1-3,-,CASSLAAGASGNTIYF,TGCGCCAGCAGCTTGGCAGCGGGGGCGTCCGGAAACACCATATATTTT
TRBV20-1,-,TRBJ2-5,-,CSAGVGETQYF,TGCAGTGCTGGAGTAGGTGAGACCCAGTACTTC
TRBV28,-,TRBJ2-5,-,CASSFGGKETQYF,TGTGCCAGCAGTTTTGGGGGAAAAGAGACCCAGTACTTC
TRBV5-1,-,TRBJ2-7,-,CASSPGELTEQYF,TGCGCCAGCAGCCCCGGGGAACTTACCGAGCAGTACTTC
TRBV20-1,-,TRBJ2-1,-,CSAIWLNEQFF,TGCAGTGCTATCTGGCTCAATGAGCAGTTCTTC
TRBV28,-,TRBJ2-5,TRBD2,CASSLLAGGEETQYF,TGTGCCAGCAGTTTACTAGCGGGAGGAGAGGAGACCCAGTACTTC
TRBV18,-,TRBJ1-2,-,CASSRSFNYGYTF,TGTGCCAGCTCCCGCTCCTTCAACTATGGCTACACCTTC
TRBV7-8,-,TRBJ2-1,TRBD2,CASRRREDNEQFF,TGTGCCAGCAGGCGCCGGGAGGACAATGAGCAGTTCTTC
TRBV6-5,-,TRBJ2-1,-,CASSLGVYNEQFF,TGTGCCAGCAGTTTGGGGGTTTACAATGAGCAGTTCTTC
TRBV30,-,TRBJ2-7,TRBD2,CAWSVGTSYEQYF,TGTGCCTGGAGTGTAGGGACTAGCTACGAGCAGTACTTC
TRBV9,once,TRBJ2-7,-,CASSLEVGWSEQYF,TGTGCCAGCAGCCTTGAGGTTGGCTGGAGCGAGCAGTACTTC
TRBV18,few,TRBJ1-4,-,CASSLGGNEKLFF,TGTGCCAGCTCACTCGGGGGTAATGAAAAACTGTTTTTT
TRBV30,few,TRBJ2-7,TRBD1,CAWTADSSRGEQYF,TGTGCCTGGACTGCGGACAGCTCCAGGGGGGAGCAGTACTTC
TRBV5-1,few,TRBJ2-1,TRBD2,CASSQDPSGANEQFF,TGCGCCAGCAGCCAGGACCCTAGCGGGGCCAATGAGCAGTTCTTC